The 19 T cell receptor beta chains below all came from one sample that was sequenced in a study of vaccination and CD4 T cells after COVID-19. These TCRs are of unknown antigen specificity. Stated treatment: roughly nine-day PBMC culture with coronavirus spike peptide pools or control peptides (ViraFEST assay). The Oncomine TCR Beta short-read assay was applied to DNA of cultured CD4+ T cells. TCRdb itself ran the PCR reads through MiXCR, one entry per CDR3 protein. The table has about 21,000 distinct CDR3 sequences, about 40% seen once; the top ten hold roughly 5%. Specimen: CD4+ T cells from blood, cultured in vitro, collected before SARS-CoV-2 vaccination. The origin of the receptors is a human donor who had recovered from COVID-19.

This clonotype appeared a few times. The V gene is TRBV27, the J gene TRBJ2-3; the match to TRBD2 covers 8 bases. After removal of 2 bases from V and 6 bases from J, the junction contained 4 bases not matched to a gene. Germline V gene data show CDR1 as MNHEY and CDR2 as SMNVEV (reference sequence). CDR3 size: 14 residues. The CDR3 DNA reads TGTGCCAGCAGTTTAGGTAGCGGGACTGATACGCAGTATTTT. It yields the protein CASSLGSGTDTQYF.

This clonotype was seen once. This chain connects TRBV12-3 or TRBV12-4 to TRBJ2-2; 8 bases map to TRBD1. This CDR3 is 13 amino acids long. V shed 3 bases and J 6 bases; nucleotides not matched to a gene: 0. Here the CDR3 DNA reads TGTGCCAGCAGTTTGACAGGGGCCGGGGAGCTGTTTTTT. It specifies CASSLTGAGELFF.

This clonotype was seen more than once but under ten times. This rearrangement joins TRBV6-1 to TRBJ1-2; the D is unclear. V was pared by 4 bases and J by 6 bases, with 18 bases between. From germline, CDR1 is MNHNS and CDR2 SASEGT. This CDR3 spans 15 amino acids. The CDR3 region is CASSVPGGSPNGYTF. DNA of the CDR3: TGTGCCAGCAGTGTGCCTGGCGGGAGCCCGAATGGCTACACCTTC.

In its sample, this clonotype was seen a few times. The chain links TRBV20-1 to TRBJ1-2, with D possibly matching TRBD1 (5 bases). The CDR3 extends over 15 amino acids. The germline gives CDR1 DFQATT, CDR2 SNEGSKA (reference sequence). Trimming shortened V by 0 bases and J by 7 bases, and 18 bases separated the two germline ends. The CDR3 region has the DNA TGCAGTGCTAGAGATCCCTTCCGGGGGAACAGTGGCTACACCTTC. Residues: CSARDPFRGNSGYTF.

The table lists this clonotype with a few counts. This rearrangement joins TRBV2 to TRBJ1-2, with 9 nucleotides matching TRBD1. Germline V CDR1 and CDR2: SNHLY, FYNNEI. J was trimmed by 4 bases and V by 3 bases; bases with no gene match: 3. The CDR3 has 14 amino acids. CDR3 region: CASSDAGQGYGYTF. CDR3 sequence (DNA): TGTGCCAGCAGTGACGCGGGACAGGGCTATGGCTACACCTTC. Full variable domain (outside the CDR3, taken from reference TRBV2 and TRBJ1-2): EPEVTQTPSHQVTQMGQEVILRCVPISNHLYFYWYRQILGQKVEFLVSFYNNEISEKSEIFDDQFSVERPDGSNFTLKIRSTKLEDSAMYFCASSDAGQGYGYTFGSGTRLTVV.

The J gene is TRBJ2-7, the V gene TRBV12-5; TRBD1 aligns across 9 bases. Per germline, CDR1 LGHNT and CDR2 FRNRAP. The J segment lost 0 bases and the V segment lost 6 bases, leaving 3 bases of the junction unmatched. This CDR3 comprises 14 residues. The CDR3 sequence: CASGGTGTSYEQYF. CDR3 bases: TGTGCTAGTGGGGGGACAGGGACCTCCTACGAGCAGTACTTC.

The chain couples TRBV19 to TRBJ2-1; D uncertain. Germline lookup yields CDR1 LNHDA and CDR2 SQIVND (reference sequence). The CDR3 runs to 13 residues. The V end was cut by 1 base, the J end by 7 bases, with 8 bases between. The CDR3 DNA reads TGTGCCAGTAGTATAGCGGCTCGGAATGAGCAGTTCTTC. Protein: CASSIAARNEQFF.

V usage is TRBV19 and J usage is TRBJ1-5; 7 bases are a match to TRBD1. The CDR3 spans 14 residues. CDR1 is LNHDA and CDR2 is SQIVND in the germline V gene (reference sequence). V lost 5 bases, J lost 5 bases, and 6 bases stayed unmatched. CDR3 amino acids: CASSFPGGDQPQHF. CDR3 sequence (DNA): TGTGCCAGTAGTTTTCCAGGGGGGGATCAGCCCCAGCATTTT.

The CDR3 spells CSVSSSSGSNQPQHF. For the CDR3, the DNA is TGCAGCGTCAGCTCATCGTCGGGTAGCAATCAGCCCCAGCATTTT. This rearrangement joins TRBV29-1 to TRBJ1-5; D ambiguous. Trimming shortened V by 6 bases and J by 0 bases, and 15 bases separated the two germline ends. The CDR3 consists of 15 residues. Germline CDR1 and CDR2: SQVTM and ANQGSEA.

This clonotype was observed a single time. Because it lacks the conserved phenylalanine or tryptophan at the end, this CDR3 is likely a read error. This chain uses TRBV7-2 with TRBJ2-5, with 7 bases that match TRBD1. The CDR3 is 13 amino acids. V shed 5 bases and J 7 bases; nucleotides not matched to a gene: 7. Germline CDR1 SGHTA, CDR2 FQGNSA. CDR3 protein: CASSGLRQGTQYL. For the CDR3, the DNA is TGTGCCAGCAGCGGCCTTAGACAGGGGACCCAGTACCTC.

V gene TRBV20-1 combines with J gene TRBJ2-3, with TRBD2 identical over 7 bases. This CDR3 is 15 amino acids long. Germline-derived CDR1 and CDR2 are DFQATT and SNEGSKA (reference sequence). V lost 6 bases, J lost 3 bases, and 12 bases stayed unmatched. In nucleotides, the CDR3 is TGCAGTGCGGGGGGGAGCACTGGGGGGACAGATACGCAGTATTTT. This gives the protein CSAGGSTGGTDTQYF.

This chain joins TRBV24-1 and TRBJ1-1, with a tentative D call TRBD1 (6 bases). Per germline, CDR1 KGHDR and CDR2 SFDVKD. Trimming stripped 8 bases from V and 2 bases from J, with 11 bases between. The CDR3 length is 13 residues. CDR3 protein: CATIGQYNTEAFF. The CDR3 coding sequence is TGTGCCACCATCGGACAGTACAACACTGAAGCTTTCTTT.

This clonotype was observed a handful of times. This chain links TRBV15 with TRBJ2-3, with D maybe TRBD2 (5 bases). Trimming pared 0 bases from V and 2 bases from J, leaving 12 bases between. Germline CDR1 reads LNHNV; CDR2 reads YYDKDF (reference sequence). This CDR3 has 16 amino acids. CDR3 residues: CATSRDQDFYTDTQYF. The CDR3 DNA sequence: TGTGCCACCAGCAGAGATCAGGACTTTTACACAGATACGCAGTATTTT.

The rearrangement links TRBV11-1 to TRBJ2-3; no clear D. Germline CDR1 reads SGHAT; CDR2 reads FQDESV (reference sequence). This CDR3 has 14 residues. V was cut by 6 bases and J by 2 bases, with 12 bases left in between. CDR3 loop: CASSDRAVTDTQYF. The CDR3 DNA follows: TGTGCCAGCAGTGACCGGGCGGTCACAGATACGCAGTATTTT.

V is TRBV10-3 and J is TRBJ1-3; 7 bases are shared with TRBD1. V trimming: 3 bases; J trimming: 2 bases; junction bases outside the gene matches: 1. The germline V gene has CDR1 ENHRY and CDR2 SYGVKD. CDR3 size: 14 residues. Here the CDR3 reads CAISDGTAGNTIYF. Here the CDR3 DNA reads TGTGCCATCAGTGATGGGACAGCTGGAAACACCATATATTTT.

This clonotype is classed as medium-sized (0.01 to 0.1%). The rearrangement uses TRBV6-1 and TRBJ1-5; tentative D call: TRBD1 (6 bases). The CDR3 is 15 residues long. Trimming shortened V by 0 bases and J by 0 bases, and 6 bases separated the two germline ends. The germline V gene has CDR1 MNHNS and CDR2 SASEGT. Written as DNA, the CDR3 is TGTGCCAGCAGTGAAGCGGGACATAGCAATCAGCCCCAGCATTTT. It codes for CASSEAGHSNQPQHF.

This CDR3 is CSASPGAGSANSPLHF. The CDR3, as DNA: TGCAGTGCTAGCCCCGGGGCGGGGTCGGCTAATTCACCCCTCCACTTT. The gene calls are TRBV20-1 and TRBJ1-6; D may be TRBD1 (5 bases). The CDR3 extends over 16 amino acids. Per germline, CDR1 DFQATT and CDR2 SNEGSKA (reference sequence). V lost 3 bases and J 6 bases, leaving 18 bases between the germline ends.

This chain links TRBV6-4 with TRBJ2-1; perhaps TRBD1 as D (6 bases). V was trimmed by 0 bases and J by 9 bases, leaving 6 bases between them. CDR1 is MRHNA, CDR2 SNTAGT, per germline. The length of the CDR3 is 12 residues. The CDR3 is CASSDSTGEQFF. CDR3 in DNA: TGTGCCAGCAGTGACTCGACAGGTGAGCAGTTCTTC.

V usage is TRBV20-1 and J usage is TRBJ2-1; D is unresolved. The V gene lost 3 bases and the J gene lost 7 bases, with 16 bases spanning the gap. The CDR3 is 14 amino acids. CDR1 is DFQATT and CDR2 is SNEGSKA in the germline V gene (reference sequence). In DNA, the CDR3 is TGCAGTGCTAGCCCCGCTAAGCCCCAAAATGAGCAGTTCTTC. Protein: CSASPAKPQNEQFF.